This T cell receptor beta chain was recovered during a study of T-cell memory formation after mild COVID-19. General study results and limits: Some responding clones appeared in pre-infection memory, suggesting cross-reactive memory joined.

Comment on this clonotype: Its antigen is not known.

The CDR3 contains 14 residues. The V and J ends lost 3 bases and 6 bases respectively, with 12 bases between them. The germline gives CDR1 SEHNR, CDR2 FQNEAQ (reference sequence). Employing constant-segment primers, 5'RACE generated TCR alpha and TCR beta cDNA libraries bearing sample barcodes and UMIs. Each CDR3 protein gets one entry after TCRdb re-called the 5' RACE reads with MiXCR. Found here are 550,000 to 650,000 distinct CDR3 sequences, 17% of them singletons; the top ten hold around 8.1%. The TCR originated in an adult woman who had mild COVID-19 (a few samples of this study predate the infection). Cell type and time point are not known. The sequencing input was PBMCs or a T cell subset sorted from them (not recorded which). The chain couples TRBV7-9 to TRBJ2-1, with unresolved D. CDR3 coding DNA: TGTGCCAGCAGCTTCATCCCAACGGTCAATGAGCAGTTCTTC. Translating it yields CASSFIPTVNEQFF.